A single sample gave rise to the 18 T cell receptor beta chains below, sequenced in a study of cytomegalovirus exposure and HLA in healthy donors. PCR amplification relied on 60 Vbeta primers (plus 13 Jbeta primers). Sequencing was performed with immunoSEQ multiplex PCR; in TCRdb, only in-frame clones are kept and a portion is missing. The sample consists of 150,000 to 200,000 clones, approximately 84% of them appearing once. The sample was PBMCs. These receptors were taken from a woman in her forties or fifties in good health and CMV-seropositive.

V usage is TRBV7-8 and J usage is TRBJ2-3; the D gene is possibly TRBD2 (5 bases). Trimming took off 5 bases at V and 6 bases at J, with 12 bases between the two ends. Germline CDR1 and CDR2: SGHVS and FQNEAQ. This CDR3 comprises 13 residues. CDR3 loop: CASSEGLGDTQYF. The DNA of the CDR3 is TGTGCCAGCAGCGAGGGCCTTGGGGATACGCAGTATTTT.

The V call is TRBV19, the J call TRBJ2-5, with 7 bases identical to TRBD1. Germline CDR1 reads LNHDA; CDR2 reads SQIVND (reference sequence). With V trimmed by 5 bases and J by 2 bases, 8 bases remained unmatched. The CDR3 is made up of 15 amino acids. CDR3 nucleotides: TGTGCCAGTAGTTCGACAGGGTCTACACAAGAGACCCAGTACTTC. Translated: CASSSTGSTQETQYF.

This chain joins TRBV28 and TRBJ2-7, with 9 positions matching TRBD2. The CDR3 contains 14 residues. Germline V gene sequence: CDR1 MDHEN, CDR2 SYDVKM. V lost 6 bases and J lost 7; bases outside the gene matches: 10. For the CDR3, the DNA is TGTGCCAGCAGCCGACCAAGTACTAGCGGGGAGCAGTACTTC. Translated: CASSRPSTSGEQYF.

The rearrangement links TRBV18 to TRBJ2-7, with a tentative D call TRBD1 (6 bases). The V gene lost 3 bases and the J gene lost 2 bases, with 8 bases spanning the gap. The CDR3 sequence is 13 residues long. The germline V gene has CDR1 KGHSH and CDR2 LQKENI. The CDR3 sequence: CASSPPGAYEQYF. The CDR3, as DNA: TGTGCCAGCTCACCTCCAGGGGCCTACGAGCAGTACTTC.

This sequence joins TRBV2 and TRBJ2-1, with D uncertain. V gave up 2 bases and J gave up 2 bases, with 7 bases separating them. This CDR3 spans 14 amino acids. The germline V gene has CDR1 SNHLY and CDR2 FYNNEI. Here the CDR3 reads CASSETGPYNEQFF. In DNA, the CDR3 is TGTGCCAGCAGTGAAACTGGTCCCTACAATGAGCAGTTCTTC. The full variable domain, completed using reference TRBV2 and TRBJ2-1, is EPEVTQTPSHQVTQMGQEVILRCVPISNHLYFYWYRQILGQKVEFLVSFYNNEISEKSEIFDDQFSVERPDGSNFTLKIRSTKLEDSAMYFCASSETGPYNEQFFGPGTRLTVL.

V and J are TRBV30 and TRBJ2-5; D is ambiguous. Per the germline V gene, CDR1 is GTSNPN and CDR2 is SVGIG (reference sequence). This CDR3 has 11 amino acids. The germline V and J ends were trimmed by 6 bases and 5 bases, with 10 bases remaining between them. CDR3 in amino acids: CACGQAETQYF. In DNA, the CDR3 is TGTGCCTGTGGGCAGGCTGAGACCCAGTACTTC.

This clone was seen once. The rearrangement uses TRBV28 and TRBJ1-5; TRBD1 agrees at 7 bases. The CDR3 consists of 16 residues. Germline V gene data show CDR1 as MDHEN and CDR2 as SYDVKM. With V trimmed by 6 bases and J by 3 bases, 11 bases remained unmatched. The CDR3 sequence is CASSMDRDSDNQPQHF. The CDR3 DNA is TGTGCCAGCAGCATGGACCGGGACAGCGACAATCAGCCCCAGCATTTT.

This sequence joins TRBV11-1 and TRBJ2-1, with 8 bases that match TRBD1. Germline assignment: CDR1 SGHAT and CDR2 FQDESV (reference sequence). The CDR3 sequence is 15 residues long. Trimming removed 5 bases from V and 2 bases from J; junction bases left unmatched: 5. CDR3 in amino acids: CASSTDRGTYNEQFF. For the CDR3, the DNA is TGTGCCAGCAGCACAGACAGGGGCACCTACAATGAGCAGTTCTTC.

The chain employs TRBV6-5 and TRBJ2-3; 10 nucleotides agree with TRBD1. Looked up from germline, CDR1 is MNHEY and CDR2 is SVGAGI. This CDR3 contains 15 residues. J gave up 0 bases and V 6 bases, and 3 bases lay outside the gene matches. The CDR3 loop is CASSGQGESTDTQYF. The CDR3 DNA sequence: TGTGCCAGCAGCGGACAGGGGGAAAGCACAGATACGCAGTATTTT.

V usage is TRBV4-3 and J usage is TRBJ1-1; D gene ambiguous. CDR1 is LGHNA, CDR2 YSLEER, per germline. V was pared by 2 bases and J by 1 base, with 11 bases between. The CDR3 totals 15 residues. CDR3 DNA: TGCGCCAGCAGCCAAAGTGCATCAGGGAACACTGAAGCTTTCTTT. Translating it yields CASSQSASGNTEAFF.

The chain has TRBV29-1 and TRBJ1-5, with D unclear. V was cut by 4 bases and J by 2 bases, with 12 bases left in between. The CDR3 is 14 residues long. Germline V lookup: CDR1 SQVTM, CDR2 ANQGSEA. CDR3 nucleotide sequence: TGCAGCGTTGCGTTATCTAATGGCAATCAGCCCCAGCATTTT. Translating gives CSVALSNGNQPQHF.

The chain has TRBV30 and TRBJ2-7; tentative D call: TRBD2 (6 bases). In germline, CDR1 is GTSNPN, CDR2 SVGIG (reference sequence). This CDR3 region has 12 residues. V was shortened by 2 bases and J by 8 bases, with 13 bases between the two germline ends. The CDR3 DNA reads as TGTGCCTGGAGTCCTAGCGATAGTAAGCAGTACTTC. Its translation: CAWSPSDSKQYF.

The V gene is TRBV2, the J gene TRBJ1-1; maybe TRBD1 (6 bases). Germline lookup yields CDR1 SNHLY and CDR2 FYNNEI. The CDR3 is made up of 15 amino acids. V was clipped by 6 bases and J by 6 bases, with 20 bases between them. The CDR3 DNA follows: TGTGCCAGCAGAGGTCGACAGGCTCCTTCCCCTGAAGCTTTCTTT. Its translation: CASRGRQAPSPEAFF.

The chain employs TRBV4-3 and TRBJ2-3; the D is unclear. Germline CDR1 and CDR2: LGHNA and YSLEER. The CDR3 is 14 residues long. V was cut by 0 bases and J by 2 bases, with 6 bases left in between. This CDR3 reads CASSQDPFTDTQYF. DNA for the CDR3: TGCGCCAGCAGCCAAGATCCGTTCACAGATACGCAGTATTTT.

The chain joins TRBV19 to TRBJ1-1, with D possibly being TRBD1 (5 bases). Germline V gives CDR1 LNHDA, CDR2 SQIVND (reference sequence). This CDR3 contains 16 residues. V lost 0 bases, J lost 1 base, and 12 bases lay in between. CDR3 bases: TGTGCCAGTAGTATAGACGCAGGGTTTCCGAACACTGAAGCTTTCTTT. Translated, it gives CASSIDAGFPNTEAFF.

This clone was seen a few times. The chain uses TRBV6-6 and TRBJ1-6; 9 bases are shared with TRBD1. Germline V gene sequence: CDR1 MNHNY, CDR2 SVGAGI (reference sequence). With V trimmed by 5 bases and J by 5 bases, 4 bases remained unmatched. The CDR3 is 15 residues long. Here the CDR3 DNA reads TGTGCCAGCAGTCCCGACAGGGGGAATAATTCACCCCTCCACTTT. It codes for CASSPDRGNNSPLHF.

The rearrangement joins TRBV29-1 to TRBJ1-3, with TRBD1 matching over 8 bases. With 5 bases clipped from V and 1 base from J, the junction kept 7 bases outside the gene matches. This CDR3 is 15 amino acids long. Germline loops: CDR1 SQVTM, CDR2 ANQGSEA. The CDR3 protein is CSVRPGTGSGNTIYF. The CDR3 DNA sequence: TGCAGCGTTAGGCCCGGGACAGGATCTGGAAACACCATATATTTT.

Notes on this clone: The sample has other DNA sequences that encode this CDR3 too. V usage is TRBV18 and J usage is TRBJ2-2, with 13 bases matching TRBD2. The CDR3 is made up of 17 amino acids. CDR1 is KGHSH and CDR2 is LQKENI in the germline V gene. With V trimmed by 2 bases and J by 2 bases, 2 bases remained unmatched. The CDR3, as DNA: TGTGCCAGCTCACCAGGACTAGCGGGGGTAAACACCGGGGAGCTGTTTTTT. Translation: CASSPGLAGVNTGELFF.